Listed here are 18 T cell receptor beta chains from one sample, sequenced in a study of T-cell memory formation after mild COVID-19. TCRdb independently ran MiXCR on the 5' RACE reads; one entry per CDR3 protein. The profile shows 350,000 to 500,000 distinct CDR3 sequences, over 15% of them singletons. Sequences were obtained from PBMCs or a T cell subset sorted from them (not recorded which). The receptors derive from a man aged 18-30 years who had mild COVID-19 (a few samples of this study predate the infection). Cell type and time point are not known.

This clonotype was picked up a small number of times. The chain recombines TRBV4-3 with TRBJ1-6; no reliable D call. Germline V lookup: CDR1 LGHNA, CDR2 YSLEER. This CDR3 is 16 amino acids long. V was cut by 1 base and J by 0 bases, with 7 bases left in between. The DNA of the CDR3 is TGCGCCAGCAGCCAAGCCTCCAGCTCCTATAATTCACCCCTCCACTTT. It specifies CASSQASSSYNSPLHF.

The chain joins TRBV4-2 to TRBJ1-2; 7 bases are shared with TRBD1. The J segment lost 4 bases and the V segment lost 0 bases, leaving 8 bases of the junction unmatched. Per germline, CDR1 LGHNA and CDR2 YNFKEQ. The CDR3 contains 16 residues. CDR3 bases: TGTGCCAGCAGCCAAGATTTGCGGGGGGACAGCTATGGCTACACCTTC. Its protein is CASSQDLRGDSYGYTF.

The V gene is TRBV7-3, the J gene TRBJ2-7, with 10 positions matching TRBD2. J was trimmed by 2 bases and V by 5 bases; bases with no gene match: 6. The CDR3 contains 15 residues. CDR1 SGHTA and CDR2 FQGTGA come from the germline V gene. The CDR3: CASSATGLATYEQYF. CDR3 in DNA: TGTGCCAGCAGCGCTACGGGACTAGCGACCTACGAGCAGTACTTC. Full variable domain (remainder filled in from reference TRBV7-3 and TRBJ2-7): GAGVSQTPSNKVTEKGKYVELRCDPISGHTALYWYRQSLGQGPEFLIYFQGTGAADDSGLPNDRFFAVRPEGSVSTLKIQRTERGDSAVYLCASSATGLATYEQYFGPGTRLTVT.

The chain has TRBV4-3 and TRBJ2-1, with 9 bases fitting TRBD1. The germline CDR1 and CDR2 sequences are LGHNA and YSLEER. V was pared by 0 bases and J by 4 bases, with 10 bases of the junction left unmatched. This CDR3 is built from 18 residues. The CDR3 DNA is TGCGCCAGCAGCCAAGATGGGGTTGGACAGGGGACTTACAATGAGCAGTTCTTC. Translated: CASSQDGVGQGTYNEQFF.

This clonotype has more than one count but fewer than ten. The gene calls are TRBV3-1 and TRBJ2-3, with 7 positions matching TRBD2. This CDR3 has 15 residues. Unmatched junction bases numbered 4, after V lost 4 bases and J lost 0 bases. Germline V gives CDR1 LGHDT, CDR2 YNNKEL (reference sequence). The CDR3 nucleotides read TGTGCCAGCAGCCCGGGACTAACTAGCACAGATACGCAGTATTTT. Translation: CASSPGLTSTDTQYF.

This chain connects TRBV7-9 to TRBJ2-5; 12 bases line up with TRBD2. Unmatched junction bases numbered 7, after V lost 4 bases and J lost 4 bases. Looked up from germline, CDR1 is SEHNR and CDR2 is FQNEAQ (reference sequence). The length of the CDR3 is 16 residues. The CDR3 bases are TGTGCCAGCAGCTCGACTAGCGGGGGATTTCGAGAGACCCAGTACTTC. Protein sequence: CASSSTSGGFRETQYF.

The table lists this clonotype with many counts. The V gene is TRBV7-2, the J gene TRBJ1-2; 7 nucleotides align to TRBD1. V was pared by 5 bases and J by 7 bases, with 10 bases of the junction left unmatched. The V gene's germline CDR1 is SGHTA and CDR2 FQGNSA. CDR3 length: 14 amino acids. CDR3 loop: CASSQRQGPSGYTF. The CDR3 DNA reads TGTGCCAGCAGCCAGAGACAGGGACCGAGTGGCTACACCTTC.

The sample holds a few counts of this clonotype. The V and J genes are TRBV2 and TRBJ2-1, with D possibly being TRBD1 (5 bases). Germline lookup yields CDR1 SNHLY and CDR2 FYNNEI. Trimming left V 0 bases short and J 3 bases short, with 9 bases between. This CDR3 is built from 15 residues. CDR3 protein: CASSEAGPNYNEQFF. In DNA form, the CDR3 reads TGTGCCAGCAGTGAAGCGGGGCCTAACTACAATGAGCAGTTCTTC.

Ten or more counts support this clonotype. The rearrangement joins TRBV12-3 or TRBV12-4 to TRBJ2-1; 11 bases align to TRBD2. The CDR3 has 14 residues. V was pared by 2 bases and J by 7 bases, with 1 base of the junction left unmatched. The CDR3 sequence is CASSLLAGGNEQFF. DNA for the CDR3: TGTGCCAGCAGTTTATTAGCGGGGGGGAATGAGCAGTTCTTC.

This clonotype was picked up one time. V and J are TRBV12-3 or TRBV12-4 and TRBJ2-1; perhaps TRBD1 as D (6 bases). The length of the CDR3 is 13 residues. V was pared by 3 bases and J by 8 bases, with 11 bases between. CDR3: CASSFAEGDEQFF. For the CDR3, the DNA is TGTGCCAGCAGTTTCGCCGAGGGGGATGAGCAGTTCTTC.

Only a few counts were recorded for this clonotype. This chain joins TRBV13 and TRBJ2-4, with 8 bases matching TRBD1. V shed 2 bases and J 7 bases; nucleotides not matched to a gene: 1. This CDR3 comprises 13 residues. Germline CDR1 reads PRHDT; CDR2 reads FYEKMQ (reference sequence). The CDR3 DNA is TGTGCCAGCAGCTTACAGGGGGCGAACATTCAGTACTTC. Translation: CASSLQGANIQYF.

The V call is TRBV25-1, the J call TRBJ1-4; TRBD1 aligns across 8 bases. Losses at the gene ends were 3 bases for V and 8 bases for J; bases not matched to a gene: 5. Germline assignment: CDR1 MGHDK and CDR2 SYGVNS. The CDR3 runs 14 residues. CDR3: CASSDTGQAEKLFF. In DNA form, the CDR3 reads TGTGCCAGCAGTGATACGGGACAGGCCGAAAAACTGTTTTTT.

This clonotype was seen only a few times. The V call is TRBV20-1, the J call TRBJ2-5, with a possible D match to TRBD1 (6 bases). V lost 4 bases and J lost 5, with 14 bases in between. CDR1 and CDR2 (germline): DFQATT, SNEGSKA (reference sequence). The CDR3 is 13 amino acids. The CDR3 DNA reads TGCAGTGCTAAGACAGGAAACGAGGAGACCCAGTACTTC. Protein: CSAKTGNEETQYF.

In this sample, this clonotype turned up a few times. The chain uses TRBV5-5 and TRBJ1-2; D may be TRBD1 (5 bases). CDR1 SGHKS and CDR2 YYEKEE come from the germline V gene (reference sequence). The CDR3 covers 14 residues. Trimming shortened V by 0 bases and J by 0 bases, and 6 bases separated the two germline ends. The CDR3 nucleotides are TGTGCCAGCAGCTTGGGGACAACTAACTATGGCTACACCTTC. Protein product: CASSLGTTNYGYTF.

This clonotype was picked up a small number of times. The V call is TRBV4-2, the J call TRBJ2-7, with no clear D. Germline V gene data show CDR1 as LGHNA and CDR2 as YNFKEQ. The V end was cut by 4 bases, the J end by 0 bases, with 16 bases between. This CDR3 comprises 16 residues. The CDR3 region has the DNA TGTGCCAGCAGCCCGTGGGGTGGGGAAAGCTCCTACGAGCAGTACTTC. Protein: CASSPWGGESSYEQYF.

The sample holds a few counts of this clonotype. J is TRBJ2-1 and V is TRBV6-1, with 8 bases lining up with TRBD2. Germline trimming cut 3 bases from V and 8 bases from J; bases unmatched to any gene: 15. Germline CDR1 MNHNS, CDR2 SASEGT. The CDR3 totals 17 residues. The CDR3 DNA follows: TGTGCCAGCAGTGATTTGGCGGGGGGAGCCCTCTTGGATGAGCAGTTCTTC. The encoded protein is CASSDLAGGALLDEQFF.

In this sample, this clonotype turned up a few times. This chain links TRBV9 with TRBJ2-3; TRBD1 is a possible D gene (6 bases). The CDR3 is 14 amino acids. Between the trimmed V and J ends, which lost 2 bases and 3 bases, there was a span of 10 bases. The germline gives CDR1 SGDLS, CDR2 YYNGEE. The CDR3 coding sequence is TGTGCCAGCAGCGTCACAGGGTTGACAGATACGCAGTATTTT. It yields the protein CASSVTGLTDTQYF.

V gene TRBV6-6 combines with J gene TRBJ1-2; D gene ambiguous. The CDR3 length is 14 residues. The V gene's germline CDR1 is MNHNY and CDR2 SVGAGI (reference sequence). The germline V and J ends were trimmed by 6 bases and 3 bases, with 14 bases remaining between them. CDR3 DNA: TGTGCCAGCAGCAGACTGGGCCCGGACTATGGCTACACCTTC. This sequence encodes CASSRLGPDYGYTF.